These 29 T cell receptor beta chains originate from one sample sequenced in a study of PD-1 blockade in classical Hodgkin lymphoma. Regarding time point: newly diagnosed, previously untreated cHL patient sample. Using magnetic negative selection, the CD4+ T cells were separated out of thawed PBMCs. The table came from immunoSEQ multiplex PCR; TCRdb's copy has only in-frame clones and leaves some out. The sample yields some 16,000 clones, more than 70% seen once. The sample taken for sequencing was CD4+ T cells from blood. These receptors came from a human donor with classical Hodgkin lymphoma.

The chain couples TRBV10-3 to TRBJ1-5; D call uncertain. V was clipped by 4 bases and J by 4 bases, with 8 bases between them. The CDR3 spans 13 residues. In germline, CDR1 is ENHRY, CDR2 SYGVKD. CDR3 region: CAISVQINQPQHF. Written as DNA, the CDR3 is TGTGCCATCAGTGTACAGATTAATCAGCCCCAGCATTTT.

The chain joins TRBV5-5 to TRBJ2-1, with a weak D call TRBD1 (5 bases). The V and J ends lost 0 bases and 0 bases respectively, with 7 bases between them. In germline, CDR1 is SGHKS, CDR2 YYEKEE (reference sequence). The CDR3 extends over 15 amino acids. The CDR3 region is CASSLGQGSYNEQFF. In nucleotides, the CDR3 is TGTGCCAGCAGCTTGGGTCAGGGCTCCTACAATGAGCAGTTCTTC.

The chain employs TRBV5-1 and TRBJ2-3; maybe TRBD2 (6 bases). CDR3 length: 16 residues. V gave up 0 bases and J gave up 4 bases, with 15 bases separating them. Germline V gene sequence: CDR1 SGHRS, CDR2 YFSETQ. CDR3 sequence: CASSLEPGVVPDTQYF. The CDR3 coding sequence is TGCGCCAGCAGCTTGGAACCGGGAGTAGTTCCAGATACGCAGTATTTT.

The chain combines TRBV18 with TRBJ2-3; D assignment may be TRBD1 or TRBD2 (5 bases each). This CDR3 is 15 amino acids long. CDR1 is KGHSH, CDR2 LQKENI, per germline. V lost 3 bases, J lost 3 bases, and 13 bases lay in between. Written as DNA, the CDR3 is TGTGCCAGCTCACCCCGCGGGCAGGGAACAGATACGCAGTATTTT. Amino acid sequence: CASSPRGQGTDTQYF.

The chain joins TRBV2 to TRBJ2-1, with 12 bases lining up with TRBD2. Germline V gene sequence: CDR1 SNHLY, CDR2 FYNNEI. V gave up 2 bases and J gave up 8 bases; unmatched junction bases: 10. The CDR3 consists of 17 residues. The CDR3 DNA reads TGTGCCAGCAGTGAATCCTTGGGACTAGCGGGTGAAGATGAGCAGTTCTTC. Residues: CASSESLGLAGEDEQFF.

CDR3 loop: CASRTGQGSYGYTF. In nucleotides, the CDR3 is TGTGCCAGTAGGACGGGACAGGGTTCCTATGGCTACACCTTC. The chain links TRBV19 to TRBJ1-2, with TRBD1 matching 9 bases. Germline V CDR1 and CDR2: LNHDA, SQIVND (reference sequence). CDR3 length: 14 amino acids. V lost 6 bases to trimming and J lost 4 bases; unmatched junction nucleotides: 6.

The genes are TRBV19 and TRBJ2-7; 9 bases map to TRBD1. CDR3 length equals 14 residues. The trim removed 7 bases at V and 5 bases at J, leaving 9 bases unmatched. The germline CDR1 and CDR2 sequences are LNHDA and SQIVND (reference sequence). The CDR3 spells CASTTGGSGNEQYF. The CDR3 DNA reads TGTGCCAGTACAACAGGGGGCAGCGGCAACGAGCAGTACTTC.

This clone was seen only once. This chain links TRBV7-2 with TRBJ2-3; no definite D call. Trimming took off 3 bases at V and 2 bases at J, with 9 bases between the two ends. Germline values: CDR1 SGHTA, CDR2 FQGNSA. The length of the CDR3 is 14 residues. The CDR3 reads CASSFDQTTDTQYF. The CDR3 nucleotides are TGTGCCAGCAGCTTTGATCAGACCACAGATACGCAGTATTTT.

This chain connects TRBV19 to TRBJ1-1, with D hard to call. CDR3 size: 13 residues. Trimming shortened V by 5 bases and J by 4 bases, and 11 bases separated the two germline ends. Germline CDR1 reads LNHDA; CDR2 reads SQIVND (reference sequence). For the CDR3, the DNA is TGTGCCAGTAGTCGGCGTTGGGGCACTGAAGCTTTCTTT. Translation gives CASSRRWGTEAFF.

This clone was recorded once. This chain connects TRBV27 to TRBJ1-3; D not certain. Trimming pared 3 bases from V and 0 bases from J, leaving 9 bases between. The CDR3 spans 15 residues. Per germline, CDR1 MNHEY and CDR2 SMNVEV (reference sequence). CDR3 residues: CASSFRGYSGNTIYF. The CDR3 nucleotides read TGTGCCAGCAGTTTTCGCGGATACTCTGGAAACACCATATATTTT.

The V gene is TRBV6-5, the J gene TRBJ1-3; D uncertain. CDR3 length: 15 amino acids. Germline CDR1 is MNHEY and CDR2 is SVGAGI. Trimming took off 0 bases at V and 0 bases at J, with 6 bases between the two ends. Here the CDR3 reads CASSYSGGSGNTIYF. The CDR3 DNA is TGTGCCAGCAGTTACTCAGGCGGCTCTGGAAACACCATATATTTT.

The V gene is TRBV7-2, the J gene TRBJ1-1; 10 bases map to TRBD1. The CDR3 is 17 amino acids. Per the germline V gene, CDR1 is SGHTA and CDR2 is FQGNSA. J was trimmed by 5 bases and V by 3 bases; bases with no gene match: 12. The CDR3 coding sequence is TGTGCCAGCAGCTTCCGGGACAGGGGATCATCGGAGACTGAAGCTTTCTTT. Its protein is CASSFRDRGSSETEAFF. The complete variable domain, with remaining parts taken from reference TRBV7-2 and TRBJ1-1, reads GAGVSQSPSNKVTEKGKDVELRCDPISGHTALYWYRQSLGQGLEFLIYFQGNSAPDKSGLPSDRFSAERTGGSVSTLTIQRTQQEDSAVYLCASSFRDRGSSETEAFFGQGTRLTVV.

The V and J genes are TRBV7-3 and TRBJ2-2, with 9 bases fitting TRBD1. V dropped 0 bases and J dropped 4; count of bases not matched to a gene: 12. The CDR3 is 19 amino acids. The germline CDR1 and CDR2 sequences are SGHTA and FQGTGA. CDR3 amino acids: CASSLTVPGDRVSTGELFF. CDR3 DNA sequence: TGTGCCAGCAGCTTAACCGTCCCTGGGGACAGGGTATCCACCGGGGAGCTGTTTTTT.

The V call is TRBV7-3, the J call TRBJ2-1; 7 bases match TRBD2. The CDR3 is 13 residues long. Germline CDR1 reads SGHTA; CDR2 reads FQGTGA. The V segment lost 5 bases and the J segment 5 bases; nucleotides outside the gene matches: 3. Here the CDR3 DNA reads TGTGCCAGCAGCCTAGCGGTAGACAATGAGCAGTTCTTC. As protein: CASSLAVDNEQFF. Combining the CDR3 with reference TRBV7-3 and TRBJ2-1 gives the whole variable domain GAGVSQTPSNKVTEKGKYVELRCDPISGHTALYWYRQSLGQGPEFLIYFQGTGAADDSGLPNDRFFAVRPEGSVSTLKIQRTERGDSAVYLCASSLAVDNEQFFGPGTRLTVL.

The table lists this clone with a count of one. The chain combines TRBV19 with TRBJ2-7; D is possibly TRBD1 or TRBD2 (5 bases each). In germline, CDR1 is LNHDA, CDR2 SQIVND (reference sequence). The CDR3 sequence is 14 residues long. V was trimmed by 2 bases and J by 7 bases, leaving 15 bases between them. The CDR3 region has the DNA TGTGCCAGTAGTATATTTCAGGGAGTTAAGGAGCAGTACTTC. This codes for CASSIFQGVKEQYF.

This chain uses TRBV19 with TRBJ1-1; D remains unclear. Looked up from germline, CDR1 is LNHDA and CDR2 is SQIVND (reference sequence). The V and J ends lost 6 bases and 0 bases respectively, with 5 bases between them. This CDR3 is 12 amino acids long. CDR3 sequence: CASSFMNTEAFF. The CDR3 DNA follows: TGTGCCAGTAGCTTCATGAACACTGAAGCTTTCTTT.

Written as DNA, the CDR3 is TGTGCCAGCAGCTTAGGAACTAGCGGCCGCACAGATACGCAGTATTTT. This codes for CASSLGTSGRTDTQYF. The genes are TRBV11-3 and TRBJ2-3; 8 nucleotides line up with TRBD2. V gave up 1 base and J gave up 1 base; unmatched junction bases: 4. Looked up from germline, CDR1 is SGHNT and CDR2 is YENEEA. The CDR3 length is 16 residues.

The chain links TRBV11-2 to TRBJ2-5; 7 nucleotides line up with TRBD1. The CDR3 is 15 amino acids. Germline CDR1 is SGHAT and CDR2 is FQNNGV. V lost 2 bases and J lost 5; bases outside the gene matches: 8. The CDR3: CASSLWLGGGETQYF. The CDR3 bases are TGTGCCAGCAGCTTATGGTTAGGGGGCGGCGAGACCCAGTACTTC.

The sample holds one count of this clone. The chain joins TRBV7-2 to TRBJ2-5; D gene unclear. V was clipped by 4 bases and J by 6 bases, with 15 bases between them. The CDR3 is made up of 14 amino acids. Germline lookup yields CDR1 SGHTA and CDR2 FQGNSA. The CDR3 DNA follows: TGTGCCAGCAGCTACACTTTCGATAGGAAGACCCAGTACTTC. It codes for CASSYTFDRKTQYF.

The CDR3 reads CASSYYETGRQPQHF. The CDR3, as DNA: TGTGCCAGCAGTTACTACGAGACAGGGAGGCAGCCCCAGCATTTT. The rearrangement uses TRBV6-6 and TRBJ1-5, with 7 positions matching TRBD1. The CDR3 extends over 15 amino acids. Germline V gene sequence: CDR1 MNHNY, CDR2 SVGAGI (reference sequence). Losses at the gene ends were 1 base for V and 7 bases for J; bases not matched to a gene: 7.

CDR3 sequence: CASSLKTTYEQYF. The DNA for the CDR3 is TGTGCCAGCAGTTTAAAGACAACCTACGAGCAGTACTTC. The chain has TRBV27 and TRBJ2-7, with D unresolved. The length of the CDR3 is 13 residues. Trimming left V 2 bases short and J 2 bases short, with 7 bases between. Looked up from germline, CDR1 is MNHEY and CDR2 is SMNVEV (reference sequence).

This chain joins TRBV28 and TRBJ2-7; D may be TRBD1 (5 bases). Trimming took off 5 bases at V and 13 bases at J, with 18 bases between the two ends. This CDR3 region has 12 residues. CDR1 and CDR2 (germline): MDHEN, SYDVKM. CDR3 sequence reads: CASSTQTAIGYF. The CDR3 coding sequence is TGTGCCAGCAGTACCCAGACAGCCATAGGATACTTC.

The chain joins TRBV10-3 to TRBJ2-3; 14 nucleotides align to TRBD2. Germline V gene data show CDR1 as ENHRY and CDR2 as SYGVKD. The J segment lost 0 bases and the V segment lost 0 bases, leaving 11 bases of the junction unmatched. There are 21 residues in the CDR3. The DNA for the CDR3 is TGTGCCATCAGTGAGTCGATGGGACTAGCGGGAGCCGATTCTAGCACAGATACGCAGTATTTT. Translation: CAISESMGLAGADSSTDTQYF.

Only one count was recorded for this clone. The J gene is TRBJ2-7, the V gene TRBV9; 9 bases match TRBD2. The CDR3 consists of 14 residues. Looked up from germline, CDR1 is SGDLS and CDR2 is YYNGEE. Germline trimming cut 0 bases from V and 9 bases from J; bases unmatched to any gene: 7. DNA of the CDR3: TGTGCCAGCAGCGTAGATCCAGCGGGAGGAGTGCAGTACTTC. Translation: CASSVDPAGGVQYF.

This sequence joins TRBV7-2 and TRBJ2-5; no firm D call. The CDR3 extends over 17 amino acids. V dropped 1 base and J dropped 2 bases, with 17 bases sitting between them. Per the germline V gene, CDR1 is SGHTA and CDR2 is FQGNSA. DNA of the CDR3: TGTGCCAGCAGCTTAGTTTCTGGTTTTTCCACTCAAGAGACCCAGTACTTC. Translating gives CASSLVSGFSTQETQYF.

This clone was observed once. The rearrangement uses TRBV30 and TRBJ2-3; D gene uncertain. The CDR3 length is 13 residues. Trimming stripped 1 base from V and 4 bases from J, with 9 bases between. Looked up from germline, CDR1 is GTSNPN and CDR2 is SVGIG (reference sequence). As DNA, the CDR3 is TGTGCCTGGAGTGCCGACCCCCCAGATACGCAGTATTTT. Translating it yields CAWSADPPDTQYF.

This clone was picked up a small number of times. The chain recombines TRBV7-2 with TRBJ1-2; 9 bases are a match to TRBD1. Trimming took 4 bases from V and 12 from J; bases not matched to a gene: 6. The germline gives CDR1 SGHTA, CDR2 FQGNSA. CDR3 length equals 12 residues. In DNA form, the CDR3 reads TGTGCCAGCAGCTCGGACAGGGGTGGAAACACCTTC. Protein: CASSSDRGGNTF.

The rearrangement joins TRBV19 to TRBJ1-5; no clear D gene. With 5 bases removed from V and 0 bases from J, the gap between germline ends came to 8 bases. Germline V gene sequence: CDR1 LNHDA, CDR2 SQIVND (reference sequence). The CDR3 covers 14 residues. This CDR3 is CASSGPYSNQPQHF. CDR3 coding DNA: TGTGCCAGTAGTGGACCGTATAGCAATCAGCCCCAGCATTTT.

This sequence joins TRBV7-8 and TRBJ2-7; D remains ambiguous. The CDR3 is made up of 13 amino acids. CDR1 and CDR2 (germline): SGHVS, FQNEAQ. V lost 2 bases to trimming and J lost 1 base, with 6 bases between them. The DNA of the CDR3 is TGTGCCAGCAGCTTAATTCCTTCCTACGAGCAGTACTTC. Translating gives CASSLIPSYEQYF. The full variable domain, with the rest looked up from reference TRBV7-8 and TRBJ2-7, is GAGVSQSPRYKVAKRGQDVALRCDPISGHVSLFWYQQALGQGPEFLTYFQNEAQLDKSGLPSDRFFAERPEGSVSTLKIQRTQQEDSAVYLCASSLIPSYEQYFGPGTRLTVT.